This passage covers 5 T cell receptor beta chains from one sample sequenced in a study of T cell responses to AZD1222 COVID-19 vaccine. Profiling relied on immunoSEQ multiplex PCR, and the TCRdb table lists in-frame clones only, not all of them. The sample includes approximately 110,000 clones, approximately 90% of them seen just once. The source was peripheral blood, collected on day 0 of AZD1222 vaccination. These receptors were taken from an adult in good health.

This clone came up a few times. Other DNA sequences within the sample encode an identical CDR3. The CDR3 sequence is CASSVAGTGDKAYGYTF. The CDR3 DNA reads TGTGCCAGCAGCGTAGCCGGGACAGGGGATAAAGCCTATGGCTACACCTTC. The rearrangement links TRBV9 to TRBJ1-2, with 10 bases that match TRBD1. Germline CDR1 reads SGDLS; CDR2 reads YYNGEE. CDR3 length equals 17 residues. V was clipped by 0 bases and J by 4 bases; unmatched bases: 9.

The CDR3 sequence is CASSIGQAVYGGNTEAFF. CDR3 DNA sequence: TGTGCCAGTAGTATCGGACAGGCGGTTTATGGGGGGAACACTGAAGCTTTCTTT. This chain uses TRBV19 with TRBJ1-1; 7 bases align to TRBD1. CDR3 length equals 18 residues. Trimming removed 3 bases from V and 1 base from J; junction bases left unmatched: 14. Germline V gives CDR1 LNHDA, CDR2 SQIVND (reference sequence).

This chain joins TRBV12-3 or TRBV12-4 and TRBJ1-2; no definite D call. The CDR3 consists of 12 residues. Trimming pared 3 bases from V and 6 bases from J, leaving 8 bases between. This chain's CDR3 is CASSLSGDGYTF. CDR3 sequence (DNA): TGTGCCAGCAGTTTGAGTGGGGATGGCTACACCTTC.

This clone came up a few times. The CDR3 loop is CASSQAYLGPEQYF. CDR3 bases: TGTGCCAGCAGCCAAGCCTATTTGGGACCCGAGCAGTACTTC. The chain combines TRBV3-1 (or the pseudogene TRBV3-2) with TRBJ2-7; D possibly matches TRBD1 or TRBD2 (5 bases each). V lost 1 base to trimming and J lost 6 bases, with 13 bases between them. CDR1 is LGHDT and CDR2 is YNNKEL in the germline V gene (reference sequence). The CDR3 spans 14 residues.

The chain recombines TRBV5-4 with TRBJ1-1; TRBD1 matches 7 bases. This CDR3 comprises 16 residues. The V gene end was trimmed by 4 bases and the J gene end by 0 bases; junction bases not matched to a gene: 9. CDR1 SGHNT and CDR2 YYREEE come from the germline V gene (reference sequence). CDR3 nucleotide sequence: TGTGCCAGCAGCCCCCCGGACAGGCGTATGAACACTGAAGCTTTCTTT. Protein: CASSPPDRRMNTEAFF.